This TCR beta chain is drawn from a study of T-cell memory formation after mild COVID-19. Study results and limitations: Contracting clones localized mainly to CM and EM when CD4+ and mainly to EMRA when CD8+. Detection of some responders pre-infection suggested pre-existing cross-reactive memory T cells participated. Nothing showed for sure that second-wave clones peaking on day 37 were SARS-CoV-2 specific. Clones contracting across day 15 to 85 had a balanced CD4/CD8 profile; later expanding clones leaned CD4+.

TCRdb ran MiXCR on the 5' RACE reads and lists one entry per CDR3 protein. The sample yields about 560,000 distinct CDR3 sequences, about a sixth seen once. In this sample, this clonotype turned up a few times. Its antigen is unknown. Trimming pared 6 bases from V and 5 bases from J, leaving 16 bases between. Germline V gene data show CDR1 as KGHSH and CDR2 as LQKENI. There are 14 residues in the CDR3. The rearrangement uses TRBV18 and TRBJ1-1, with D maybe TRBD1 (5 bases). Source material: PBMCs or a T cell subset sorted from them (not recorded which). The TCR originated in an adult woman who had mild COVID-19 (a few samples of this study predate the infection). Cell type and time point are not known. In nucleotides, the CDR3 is TGTGCCAGCTCGCTCTCTGGGAGGGGAACTGAAGCTTTCTTT. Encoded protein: CASSLSGRGTEAFF.